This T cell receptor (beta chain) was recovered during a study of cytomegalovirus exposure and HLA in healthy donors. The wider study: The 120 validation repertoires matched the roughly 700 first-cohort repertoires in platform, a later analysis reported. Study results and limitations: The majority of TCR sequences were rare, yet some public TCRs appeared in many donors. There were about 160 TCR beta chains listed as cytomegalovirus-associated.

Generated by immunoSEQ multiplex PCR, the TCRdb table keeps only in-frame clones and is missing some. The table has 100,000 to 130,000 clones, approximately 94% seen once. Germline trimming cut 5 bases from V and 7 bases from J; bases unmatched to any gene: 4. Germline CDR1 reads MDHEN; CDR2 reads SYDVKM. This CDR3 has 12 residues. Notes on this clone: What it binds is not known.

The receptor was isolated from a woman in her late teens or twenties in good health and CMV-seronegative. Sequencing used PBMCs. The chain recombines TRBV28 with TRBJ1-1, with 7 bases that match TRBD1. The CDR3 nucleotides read TGTGCCAGCAGTCGGACAGGAAGTGAAGCTTTCTTT. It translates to CASSRTGSEAFF.